The sequence of this T cell receptor beta chain was determined in a study of brain metastases from non-small cell lung cancer. Whole-study findings and limits: T-cell infiltration was lower in brain metastases than primaries (P < 0.001). Expanded T-cell clones appeared in around 64% of brain metastases over primaries. Paired brain metastases and primary tumors largely shared TCR repertoires.

This CDR3 has 17 amino acids. CDR1 is ENHRY and CDR2 is SYGVKD in the germline V gene. On this clone itself: Its target is not known. Mismatch with germline at one junction end may stem from a read error.

Sequencing was performed with immunoSEQ multiplex PCR; in TCRdb, only in-frame clones are kept and a portion is missing. The table lists about 6,000 clones, roughly 85% of them singletons, with around 7.4% in the top ten. The material sequenced was primary lung tumor tissue. This sequence joins TRBV10-3 and TRBJ1-3; a possible D gene is TRBD1 (5 bases). This sequence was found in a donor aged 40 or over with non-small cell lung cancer. The CDR3 reads CAIPNPRTKGRGDTIYF. In DNA form, the CDR3 reads TGTGCCATCCCAAACCCGCGGACAAAAGGACGTGGAGACACCATATATTTT.